These 25 T cell receptor beta chains were all obtained from the same sample, sequenced in a study of cytotoxic CD8 clonotypes in ibrutinib-treated CLL. The table came from immunoSEQ multiplex PCR; TCRdb's copy has only in-frame clones and leaves some out. The sample records about 14,000 clones, around 67% being singletons. The sample was PBMCs, taken before ibrutinib treatment. These receptors were collected from a human donor with chronic lymphocytic leukemia.

DNA for the CDR3: TGCGCCAGCAGCCACAACCCCGGGACAGGGGGCTTCGGGGAGACCCAGTACTTC. The encoded protein is CASSHNPGTGGFGETQYF. The J gene is TRBJ2-5, the V gene TRBV4-3, with 12 bases identical to TRBD1. The CDR3 extends over 18 amino acids. The junction had 13 bases not matched to a gene; V was cut back by 3 bases and J by 5 bases. Germline lookup yields CDR1 LGHNA and CDR2 YSLEER.

J is TRBJ2-7 and V is TRBV6-6; D is possibly TRBD2 (5 bases). The CDR3 is made up of 13 amino acids. Germline values: CDR1 MNHNY, CDR2 SVGAGI (reference sequence). V was cut by 6 bases and J by 5 bases, with 14 bases left in between. The CDR3 DNA is TGTGCCAGCAGCCCCCGGGATGGGGACGAGCAGTACTTC. This gives the protein CASSPRDGDEQYF.

This clone was counted between two and nine times. V is TRBV28 and J is TRBJ1-2; D remains ambiguous. The CDR3 extends over 14 amino acids. Germline V gene sequence: CDR1 MDHEN, CDR2 SYDVKM. V was trimmed by 3 bases and J by 1 base, leaving 9 bases between them. Written as DNA, the CDR3 is TGTGCCAGCAGTTTGGGCGGCCGTAACTATGGCTACACCTTC. Translating gives CASSLGGRNYGYTF.

This chain links TRBV19 with TRBJ1-1; D call uncertain. CDR1 and CDR2 (germline): LNHDA, SQIVND (reference sequence). The CDR3 is made up of 13 amino acids. The ends were cut back, 1 base at V and 4 bases at J, with 7 bases in the middle. The DNA for the CDR3 is TGTGCCAGTAGTATAGGGCCGGGCACTGAAGCTTTCTTT. It yields the protein CASSIGPGTEAFF. Full variable domain (remainder filled in from reference TRBV19 and TRBJ1-1): DGGITQSPKYLFRKEGQNVTLSCEQNLNHDAMYWYRQDPGQGLRLIYYSQIVNDFQKGDIAEGYSVSREKKESFPLTVTSAQKNPTAFYLCASSIGPGTEAFFGQGTRLTVV.

The chain links TRBV30 to TRBJ1-3, with 9 bases that match TRBD1. The V and J ends lost 5 bases and 4 bases, in that order; junction bases with no gene match: 0. Germline-derived CDR1 and CDR2 are GTSNPN and SVGIG (reference sequence). CDR3 length equals 12 residues. CDR3 in DNA: TGTGCCTGGGGACAGGGGGGAAACACCATATATTTT. Its protein is CAWGQGGNTIYF.

V is TRBV10-3 and J is TRBJ1-1, with D hard to call. Trimming removed 3 bases at V and 1 base at J, with 9 bases between. There are 14 residues in the CDR3. Germline CDR1 ENHRY, CDR2 SYGVKD. The CDR3 reads CAISEWQENTEAFF. The CDR3 bases are TGTGCCATCAGTGAATGGCAGGAGAACACTGAAGCTTTCTTT.

The V and J genes are TRBV5-1 and TRBJ1-2; weak D call: TRBD1 (6 bases). CDR1 and CDR2 (germline): SGHRS, YFSETQ. The length of the CDR3 is 15 residues. The V end was cut by 4 bases, the J end by 6 bases, with 19 bases between. CDR3 nucleotides: TGCGCCAGCAGCCCCGAACCGACAGGCTGGGATGGCTACACCTTC. This gives the protein CASSPEPTGWDGYTF.

The chain has TRBV4-3 and TRBJ2-5; D is possibly TRBD1 or TRBD2 (5 bases each). The germline V gene has CDR1 LGHNA and CDR2 YSLEER. V was pared by 4 bases and J by 5 bases, with 14 bases between. CDR3 length: 14 amino acids. This CDR3 is CASSPLGVGETQYF. The CDR3 nucleotides read TGCGCCAGCAGCCCTTTGGGGGTCGGGGAGACCCAGTACTTC.

This clone was seen a handful of times. The chain couples TRBV2 to TRBJ1-3; no reliable D call. V shed 7 bases and J shed 0 bases, with 19 bases lying between them. The CDR3 contains 17 residues. Germline assignment: CDR1 SNHLY and CDR2 FYNNEI. CDR3: CASTRTLEKTSGNTIYF. The CDR3 nucleotides are TGTGCCAGCACCCGGACCCTAGAGAAGACCTCTGGAAACACCATATATTTT.

The chain recombines TRBV30 with TRBJ2-3, with 8 bases matching TRBD1. The germline V gene encodes CDR1 GTSNPN and CDR2 SVGIG (reference sequence). There are 12 residues in the CDR3. The trim removed 8 bases at V and 8 bases at J, leaving 9 bases unmatched. CDR3 nucleotides: TGTGCCCGACAGGGGAAAAGGGGTACGCAGTATTTT. Translating gives CARQGKRGTQYF.

V and J are TRBV5-1 and TRBJ2-7; 9 bases fit TRBD1. The CDR3 loop spans 14 amino acids. J gave up 2 bases and V 4 bases, and 4 bases lay outside the gene matches. Looked up from germline, CDR1 is SGHRS and CDR2 is YFSETQ. CDR3 amino acids: CASSGDRVPYEQYF. CDR3 coding DNA: TGCGCCAGCAGCGGGGACAGGGTGCCCTACGAGCAGTACTTC.

This chain uses TRBV9 with TRBJ1-6, with D perhaps matching TRBD1 (6 bases). Trimming shortened V by 3 bases and J by 13 bases, and 23 bases separated the two germline ends. This CDR3 contains 16 residues. From germline, CDR1 is SGDLS and CDR2 YYNGEE. The CDR3 loop reads CASSAFRDNNLGPLHF. The CDR3 nucleotides are TGTGCCAGCAGCGCCTTCCGGGACAACAATCTGGGGCCCCTCCACTTT. The variable domain in full, with the rest retrieved from reference TRBV9 and TRBJ1-6, is DSGVTQTPKHLITATGQRVTLRCSPRSGDLSVYWYQQSLDQGLQFLIQYYNGEERAKGNILERFSAQQFPDLHSELNLSSLELGDSALYFCASSAFRDNNLGPLHFGNGTRLTVT.

The chain couples TRBV28 to TRBJ2-7; 10 nucleotides match TRBD1. Germline CDR1 MDHEN, CDR2 SYDVKM. The V gene end was trimmed by 5 bases and the J gene end by 4 bases; junction bases not matched to a gene: 8. The CDR3 is 15 amino acids. The CDR3 loop reads CASSLGGQGGYEQYF. The CDR3 DNA sequence: TGTGCCAGCAGTCTAGGAGGACAGGGGGGTTACGAGCAGTACTTC.

The J gene is TRBJ2-7, the V gene TRBV5-5, with D uncertain. The CDR3 runs 15 residues. Germline CDR1 is SGHKS and CDR2 is YYEKEE (reference sequence). The V end was cut by 2 bases, the J end by 5 bases, with 17 bases between. The CDR3 bases are TGTGCCAGCAGCTTAGGCACCTCTTTTATCGACGAGCAGTACTTC. Residues: CASSLGTSFIDEQYF. The entire variable domain, with the rest obtained from reference TRBV5-5 and TRBJ2-7, is as follows: DAGVTQSPTHLIKTRGQQVTLRCSPISGHKSVSWYQQVLGQGPQFIFQYYEKEERGRGNFPDRFSARQFPNYSSELNVNALLLGDSALYLCASSLGTSFIDEQYFGPGTRLTVT.

V usage is TRBV25-1 and J usage is TRBJ1-4; possible D gene TRBD1, 5 bases. The CDR3 extends over 13 amino acids. The V and J ends lost 4 bases and 12 bases respectively, with 15 bases between them. Germline V gives CDR1 MGHDK, CDR2 SYGVNS. The CDR3 nucleotides are TGTGCCAGCAGTGCCGGCGGGGGTGATGAACTGTTTTTT. Protein product: CASSAGGGDELFF.

This chain joins TRBV19 and TRBJ1-4; unclear D gene. The length of the CDR3 is 14 residues. Trimming took off 1 base at V and 3 bases at J, with 6 bases between the two ends. Looked up from germline, CDR1 is LNHDA and CDR2 is SQIVND (reference sequence). The CDR3 spells CASSIVSSNEKLFF. The DNA of the CDR3 is TGTGCCAGTAGTATAGTCTCGTCTAATGAAAAACTGTTTTTT.

There are a few counts of this clone. The V gene is TRBV6-6, the J gene TRBJ2-3; D remains unclear. This CDR3 is built from 12 residues. Germline assignment: CDR1 MNHNY and CDR2 SVGAGI (reference sequence). Trimming removed 5 bases at V and 5 bases at J, with 8 bases between. The CDR3 DNA sequence: TGTGCCAGCAGTCCGACTGAAGATACGCAGTATTTT. It is translated as CASSPTEDTQYF.

This sequence joins TRBV28 and TRBJ2-3; tentatively, D is TRBD1 (6 bases). The germline V gene encodes CDR1 MDHEN and CDR2 SYDVKM. This CDR3 region has 14 residues. With 10 bases removed from V and 2 bases from J, the gap between germline ends came to 16 bases. The CDR3 bases are TGTGCCACCCACAGGGCTTCTTTCACAGATACGCAGTATTTT. It yields the protein CATHRASFTDTQYF. Full variable domain (rest looked up from reference TRBV28 and TRBJ2-3): DVKVTQSSRYLVKRTGEKVFLECVQDMDHENMFWYRQDPGLGLRLIYFSYDVKMKEKGDIPEGYSVSREKKERFSLILESASTNQTSMYLCATHRASFTDTQYFGPGTRLTVL.

The V gene is TRBV4-3, the J gene TRBJ1-2; D gene unclear. Trimming removed 0 bases from V and 0 bases from J, with 11 bases in between. The CDR3 runs to 16 residues. Germline loops: CDR1 LGHNA, CDR2 YSLEER. CDR3 nucleotide sequence: TGCGCCAGCAGCCAAGATTGGCCAGAAGCTAACTATGGCTACACCTTC. Protein sequence: CASSQDWPEANYGYTF.

There are a few counts of this clone. In nucleotides, the CDR3 is TGCGCCAGCAGCGTTGGGACACCTGGGACTAATGAAAAACTGTTTTTT. It specifies CASSVGTPGTNEKLFF. The chain joins TRBV5-1 to TRBJ1-4; tentatively, D is TRBD1 (6 bases). The V end was cut by 4 bases, the J end by 2 bases, with 15 bases between. CDR3 length: 16 residues. Germline V lookup: CDR1 SGHRS, CDR2 YFSETQ.

CDR3 sequence: CASSQAGTSGTDTQYF. The CDR3 DNA is TGTGCCAGCAGCCAAGCGGGGACTAGCGGCACAGATACGCAGTATTTT. The gene calls are TRBV4-2 and TRBJ2-3, with 10 bases matching TRBD2. J lost 1 base, V lost 1 base, and 2 bases had no gene match. Germline V gene lookup returns CDR1 LGHNA and CDR2 YNFKEQ. This CDR3 is built from 16 residues.

The rearrangement joins TRBV7-3 to TRBJ2-7, with TRBD2 matching over 7 bases. Germline-derived CDR1 and CDR2 are SGHTA and FQGTGA. V lost 3 bases to trimming and J lost 3 bases; unmatched junction nucleotides: 2. The CDR3 covers 13 residues. The CDR3 nucleotides are TGTGCCAGCAGCTTGGGGGAGGGCTACGAGCAGTACTTC. Its protein is CASSLGEGYEQYF.

The J gene is TRBJ1-5, the V gene TRBV5-5, with 7 bases aligning to TRBD1. Germline-derived CDR1 and CDR2 are SGHKS and YYEKEE (reference sequence). Trimming at V came to 2 bases and at J to 4 bases, leaving 0 bases not matched to a gene. The length of the CDR3 is 13 residues. CDR3 residues: CASSLQGNQPQHF. The CDR3 DNA is TGTGCCAGCAGCTTACAGGGGAATCAGCCCCAGCATTTT.

The rearrangement uses TRBV7-9 and TRBJ1-1; D remains unclear. Per germline, CDR1 SEHNR and CDR2 FQNEAQ (reference sequence). There are 15 residues in the CDR3. Between the trimmed V and J ends, which lost 5 bases and 3 bases, there was a span of 16 bases. This CDR3 reads CASSRLVGGDTEAFF. The DNA for the CDR3 is TGTGCCAGCAGCCGCTTGGTCGGTGGGGACACTGAAGCTTTCTTT. The full variable domain, its missing parts supplied by reference TRBV7-9 and TRBJ1-1, is DTGVSQNPRHKITKRGQNVTFRCDPISEHNRLYWYRQTLGQGPEFLTYFQNEAQLEKSRLLSDRFSAERPKGSFSTLEIQRTEQGDSAMYLCASSRLVGGDTEAFFGQGTRLTVV.

This chain links TRBV11-2 with TRBJ1-2, with D possibly matching TRBD1 (6 bases). Looked up from germline, CDR1 is SGHAT and CDR2 is FQNNGV. This CDR3 is 13 amino acids long. The V and J ends lost 3 bases and 8 bases respectively, with 13 bases between them. CDR3 loop: CASSLGGRMGYTF. The CDR3 bases are TGTGCCAGCAGCTTGGGGGGGCGTATGGGCTACACCTTC.